These 5 T cell receptor beta chains were sequenced from one sample in a study of cytomegalovirus exposure and HLA in healthy donors. Data came from immunoSEQ multiplex PCR; TCRdb stores just in-frame clones and leaves some out. The data contain 130,000 or so clones, 70% to 90% of them singletons. Input material: PBMCs. The receptors were sampled from a woman aged 25 to 39 in good health and CMV-seronegative.

J is TRBJ2-2 and V is TRBV11-3; TRBD2 might be the D (6 bases). Per germline, CDR1 SGHNT and CDR2 YENEEA. The CDR3 spans 15 residues. Deletions cut 0 bases from V and 5 bases from J, with 10 bases between. This chain's CDR3 is CASSLDWGTTGELFF. The CDR3 region has the DNA TGTGCCAGCAGCTTAGACTGGGGGACTACCGGGGAGCTGTTTTTT.

The chain couples TRBV7-6 to TRBJ1-3; D remains ambiguous. Trimming took 2 bases from V and 4 from J, leaving 12 bases between them. CDR1 SGHVS and CDR2 FNYEAQ come from the germline V gene. The length of the CDR3 is 15 residues. The CDR3 here is CASSLSGLIGNTIYF. The CDR3 DNA sequence: TGTGCCAGCAGCTTAAGTGGACTGATAGGAAACACCATATATTTT.

CDR3 amino acids: CASSLSRLHTGELFF. CDR3 DNA sequence: TGTGCCAGCAGTTTATCCCGACTGCACACCGGGGAGCTGTTTTTT. The chain is built from TRBV28 and TRBJ2-2; D not resolved. V lost 1 base and J lost 3, with 9 bases in between. This CDR3 spans 15 amino acids. CDR1 MDHEN and CDR2 SYDVKM come from the germline V gene.

The chain is built from TRBV23-1 and TRBJ1-1, with TRBD1 identical over 7 bases. TRBV23-1 is given ORF status, its function remaining uncertain. This CDR3 is built from 16 residues. V lost 6 bases to trimming and J lost 11 bases; unmatched junction nucleotides: 21. CDR3 DNA: TGCGCCAGCAGCTCCCGGGACAGCGCTGGGACTGACGTGGCTTTCTTT. Residues: CASSSRDSAGTDVAFF.

The chain has TRBV7-2 and TRBJ2-1, with D hard to call. Germline lookup yields CDR1 SGHTA and CDR2 FQGNSA. The CDR3 has 15 amino acids. The V and J ends lost 4 bases and 0 bases respectively, with 10 bases between them. CDR3 bases: TGTGCCAGCAGCTCAGTGAGGAGCTCCTACAATGAGCAGTTCTTC. It encodes CASSSVRSSYNEQFF.